The 21 T cell receptor beta chains below were found in one sample sequenced in a study of control samples from healthy donors and cancer patients. Clones were read by immunoSEQ multiplex PCR, and TCRdb kept only the in-frame ones, dropping some. The sample has about 130,000 clones, roughly 92% seen once. The sequenced sample was PBMCs. The receptors originated from a man older than 75 with head and neck cancer.

J is TRBJ2-1 and V is TRBV5-4; D is possibly TRBD1 or TRBD2 (6 bases each). This CDR3 has 15 residues. V dropped 0 bases and J dropped 6 bases, with 13 bases sitting between them. Germline V gene lookup returns CDR1 SGHNT and CDR2 YYREEE (reference sequence). In DNA form, the CDR3 reads TGTGCCAGCAGCTTGGGGGGGGCGGTACCCAATGAGCAGTTCTTC. This gives the protein CASSLGGAVPNEQFF.

CDR3 sequence (DNA): TGCAGCGTTTCGACAGGTTCTGGGGCCAACGTCCTGACTTTC. This translates into CSVSTGSGANVLTF. V gene TRBV29-1 combines with J gene TRBJ2-6, with a possible D match to TRBD1 (6 bases). This CDR3 has 14 amino acids. The V gene lost 5 bases and the J gene lost 1 base, with 9 bases spanning the gap. Per germline, CDR1 SQVTM and CDR2 ANQGSEA.

This chain uses TRBV19 with TRBJ2-4; 7 bases agree with TRBD2. The CDR3 sequence is 14 residues long. V was pared by 8 bases and J by 0 bases, with 4 bases of the junction left unmatched. CDR1 LNHDA and CDR2 SQIVND come from the germline V gene (reference sequence). DNA for the CDR3: TGTGCCAGTGGTGTAGCGGGAGCCAAAAACATTCAGTACTTC. It yields the protein CASGVAGAKNIQYF.

This chain links TRBV2 with TRBJ2-7; D assignment may be TRBD1 or TRBD2 (5 bases each). The ends were cut back, 10 bases at V and 6 bases at J, with 25 bases in the middle. This CDR3 comprises 15 residues. From germline, CDR1 is SNHLY and CDR2 FYNNEI. CDR3 nucleotide sequence: TGTGCCATCTCCCGGCGGGCAGGGACGGCGAGCGAGCAGTACTTC. Its translation: CAISRRAGTASEQYF.

The chain combines TRBV7-9 with TRBJ1-6; perhaps TRBD1 as D (6 bases). This CDR3 comprises 16 residues. Germline V gene sequence: CDR1 SEHNR, CDR2 FQNEAQ (reference sequence). Trimming cost V 6 bases and J 7 bases, with 19 bases left between them. CDR3 sequence: CASSPQGGAGNSPLHF. In DNA, the CDR3 is TGTGCCAGCAGTCCACAAGGGGGGGCAGGGAATTCACCCCTCCACTTT.

V and J are TRBV7-9 and TRBJ1-2, with D tentatively TRBD1 (6 bases). Trimming took off 5 bases at V and 0 bases at J, with 16 bases between the two ends. The CDR3 is 16 amino acids. CDR1 is SEHNR, CDR2 FQNEAQ, per germline (reference sequence). The CDR3 nucleotides read TGTGCCAGCAGCCACAAGAACAGGGAGGCTAACTATGGCTACACCTTC. Translating it yields CASSHKNREANYGYTF.

V and J are TRBV2 and TRBJ1-5; D is unresolved. In germline, CDR1 is SNHLY, CDR2 FYNNEI. V lost 6 bases and J lost 3, with 12 bases in between. The CDR3 extends over 14 amino acids. The CDR3 DNA reads TGTGCCAGCAGGTATGGAGGCTCCAATCAGCCCCAGCATTTT. It encodes CASRYGGSNQPQHF.

V is TRBV6-5 and J is TRBJ2-7; a possible D gene is TRBD1 (5 bases). V lost 2 bases and J 3 bases, leaving 8 bases between the germline ends. The CDR3 contains 13 residues. Germline V gene sequence: CDR1 MNHEY, CDR2 SVGAGI. CDR3 nucleotides: TGTGCCAGCAGTTACGACAGTTTCTACGAGCAGTACTTC. Residues: CASSYDSFYEQYF.

The CDR3 is CASSFRTPYNEQFF. CDR3 bases: TGTGCCAGCAGCTTTCGGACCCCCTACAATGAGCAGTTCTTC. The V and J genes are TRBV3-1 (or the pseudogene TRBV3-2) and TRBJ2-1; D gene ambiguous. The V gene's germline CDR1 is LGHDT and CDR2 YNNKEL (reference sequence). The germline V and J ends were trimmed by 5 bases and 2 bases, with 10 bases remaining between them. The CDR3 totals 14 residues.

The chain couples TRBV10-1 to TRBJ1-1; possibly TRBD1 for D (5 bases). Germline CDR1 reads WNHNN; CDR2 reads SYGVQD (reference sequence). With 8 bases removed from V and 3 bases from J, the gap between germline ends came to 10 bases. This CDR3 comprises 12 residues. CDR3 DNA sequence: TGCGCCAGCCAGGGTTCGGACACTGAAGCTTTCTTT. This gives the protein CASQGSDTEAFF.

The chain links TRBV18 to TRBJ1-2; 7 bases are a match to TRBD1. The CDR3 has 14 residues. The germline CDR1 and CDR2 sequences are KGHSH and LQKENI. With 2 bases clipped from V and 7 bases from J, the junction kept 7 bases outside the gene matches. The CDR3 DNA reads TGTGCCAGCTCACCAACGGACAGGCCGCTTGGCTACACCTTC. Amino acid sequence: CASSPTDRPLGYTF.

This clone was seen a handful of times. The chain uses TRBV11-3 and TRBJ2-2; 12 nucleotides line up with TRBD1. Trimming removed 7 bases from V and 8 bases from J; junction bases left unmatched: 8. Germline CDR1 is SGHNT and CDR2 is YENEEA. The CDR3 is 15 residues long. The CDR3 here is CASTRGTGGVGELFF. The DNA for the CDR3 is TGTGCCAGCACCCGCGGGACAGGGGGCGTTGGGGAGCTGTTTTTT. Supplemented by reference TRBV11-3 and TRBJ2-2, the full variable domain reads EAGVVQSPRYKIIEKKQPVAFWCNPISGHNTLYWYLQNLGQGPELLIRYENEEAVDDSQLPKDRFSAERLKGVDSTLKIQPAELGDSAVYLCASTRGTGGVGELFFGEGSRLTVL.

The gene calls are TRBV19 and TRBJ1-1; 8 positions match TRBD1. The V segment lost 5 bases and the J segment 7 bases; nucleotides outside the gene matches: 6. Germline assignment: CDR1 LNHDA and CDR2 SQIVND (reference sequence). CDR3 size: 13 residues. This CDR3 reads CASSRDRMLEAFF. The CDR3, as DNA: TGTGCCAGTAGTCGGGACAGGATGCTTGAAGCTTTCTTT.

The chain carries TRBV4-1 and TRBJ1-5, with D perhaps TRBD1 (5 bases). V lost 3 bases to trimming and J lost 2 bases, with 8 bases between them. The CDR3 has 14 amino acids. Germline V gene data show CDR1 as MGHRA and CDR2 as YSYEKL. The CDR3 nucleotides read TGCGCCAGCAGCCAGGGACCGGGCAATCAGCCCCAGCATTTT. It encodes CASSQGPGNQPQHF.

This chain links TRBV11-2 with TRBJ1-2; no definite D call. Germline CDR1 and CDR2: SGHAT and FQNNGV. V lost 3 bases to trimming and J lost 5 bases, with 13 bases between them. The CDR3 is 14 amino acids. This CDR3 is CASSFRAGTYGYTF. The CDR3 nucleotides are TGTGCCAGCAGCTTCCGGGCCGGAACATATGGCTACACCTTC.

J is TRBJ2-7 and V is TRBV25-1; D remains ambiguous. V lost 1 base and J lost 2, with 15 bases in between. The CDR3 is 16 residues long. Germline V gene sequence: CDR1 MGHDK, CDR2 SYGVNS. In nucleotides, the CDR3 is TGTGCCAGCAGTGAATCAGCACAAACTGGTACCTACGAGCAGTACTTC. Translating gives CASSESAQTGTYEQYF.

The rearrangement links TRBV5-4 to TRBJ1-1; D uncertain. The CDR3 totals 13 residues. Trimming stripped 2 bases from V and 0 bases from J, with 5 bases between. Germline V gives CDR1 SGHNT, CDR2 YYREEE (reference sequence). The CDR3 loop is CASSLKMNTEAFF. For the CDR3, the DNA is TGTGCCAGCAGCTTAAAAATGAACACTGAAGCTTTCTTT.

V and J are TRBV7-2 and TRBJ2-7; D is tentatively TRBD1 or TRBD2 (5 bases each). From germline, CDR1 is SGHTA and CDR2 FQGNSA. The CDR3 consists of 15 residues. Deletions cut 4 bases from V and 4 bases from J, with 17 bases between. The CDR3 reads CASSSTRDPFYEQYF. CDR3 in DNA: TGTGCCAGCAGCTCAACACGGGACCCATTTTACGAGCAGTACTTC.

The chain links TRBV6-5 to TRBJ1-3, with 8 bases lining up with TRBD1. The germline gives CDR1 MNHEY, CDR2 SVGAGI. The CDR3 runs 13 residues. V trimming: 8 bases; J trimming: 5 bases; junction bases outside the gene matches: 5. This CDR3 reads CASEAGGRNTIYF. For the CDR3, the DNA is TGTGCCAGCGAGGCAGGGGGCCGAAACACCATATATTTT.

V gene TRBV5-1 combines with J gene TRBJ1-1; D might be TRBD1 (5 bases). There are 13 residues in the CDR3. CDR1 is SGHRS, CDR2 YFSETQ, per germline. V was pared by 2 bases and J by 4 bases, with 9 bases between. Here the CDR3 reads CASSFKGSTEAFF. The CDR3 DNA reads as TGCGCCAGCAGCTTCAAGGGGAGCACTGAAGCTTTCTTT.

This rearrangement joins TRBV6-6 to TRBJ2-3; weak D call: TRBD2 (6 bases). Trimming shortened V by 5 bases and J by 1 base, and 13 bases separated the two germline ends. The germline CDR1 and CDR2 sequences are MNHNY and SVGAGI (reference sequence). This CDR3 comprises 15 residues. The CDR3 reads CASSPSASGTDTQYF. The CDR3 DNA reads TGTGCCAGCAGTCCTTCGGCTAGCGGCACAGATACGCAGTATTTT.